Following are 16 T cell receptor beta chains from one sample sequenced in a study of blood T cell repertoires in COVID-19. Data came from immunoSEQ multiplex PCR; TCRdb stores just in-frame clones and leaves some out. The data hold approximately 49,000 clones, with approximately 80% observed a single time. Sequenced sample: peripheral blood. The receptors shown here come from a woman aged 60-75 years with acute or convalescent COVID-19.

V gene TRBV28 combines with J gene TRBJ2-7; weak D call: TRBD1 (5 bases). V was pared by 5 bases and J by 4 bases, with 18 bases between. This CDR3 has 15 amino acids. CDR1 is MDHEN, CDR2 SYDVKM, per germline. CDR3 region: CASSLRQNLRYEQYF. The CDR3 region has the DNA TGTGCCAGCAGTCTAAGACAGAATCTACGGTACGAGCAGTACTTC.

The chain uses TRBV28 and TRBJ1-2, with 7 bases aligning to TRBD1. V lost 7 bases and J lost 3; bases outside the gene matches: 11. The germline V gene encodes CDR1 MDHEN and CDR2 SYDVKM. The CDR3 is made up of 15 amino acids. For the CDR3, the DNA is TGTGCCAGCAACGACCCGGTAGGGGGCGACTATGGCTACACCTTC. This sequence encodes CASNDPVGGDYGYTF.

This CDR3 is CASSLWDIKYGYTF. The CDR3, as DNA: TGTGCCAGCAGCCTGTGGGACATCAAATATGGCTACACCTTC. The chain couples TRBV5-4 to TRBJ1-2; D perhaps matches TRBD1 (6 bases). Deletions cut 4 bases from V and 5 bases from J, with 15 bases between. The CDR3 is 14 amino acids. CDR1 and CDR2 from the germline V gene are SGHNT and YYREEE (reference sequence).

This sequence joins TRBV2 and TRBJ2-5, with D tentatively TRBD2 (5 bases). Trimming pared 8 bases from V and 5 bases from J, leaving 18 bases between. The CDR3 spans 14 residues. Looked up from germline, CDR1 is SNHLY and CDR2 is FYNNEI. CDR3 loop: CASRERTRGETQYF. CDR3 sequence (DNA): TGTGCCAGCCGAGAGAGGACGCGCGGGGAGACCCAGTACTTC.

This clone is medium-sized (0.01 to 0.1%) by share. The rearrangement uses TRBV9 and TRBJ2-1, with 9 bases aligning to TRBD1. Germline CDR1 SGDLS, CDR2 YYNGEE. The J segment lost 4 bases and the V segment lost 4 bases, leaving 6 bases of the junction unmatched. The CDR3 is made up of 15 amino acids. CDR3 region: CASSTRDRDYNEQFF. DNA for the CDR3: TGTGCCAGCAGCACCCGGGACAGGGATTACAATGAGCAGTTCTTC.

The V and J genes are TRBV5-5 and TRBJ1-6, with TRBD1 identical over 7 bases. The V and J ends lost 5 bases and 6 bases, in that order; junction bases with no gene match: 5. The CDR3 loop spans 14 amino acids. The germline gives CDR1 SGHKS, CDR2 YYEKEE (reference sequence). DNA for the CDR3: TGTGCCAGCAGACCGGACAGGATTAATTCACCCCTCCACTTT. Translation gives CASRPDRINSPLHF.

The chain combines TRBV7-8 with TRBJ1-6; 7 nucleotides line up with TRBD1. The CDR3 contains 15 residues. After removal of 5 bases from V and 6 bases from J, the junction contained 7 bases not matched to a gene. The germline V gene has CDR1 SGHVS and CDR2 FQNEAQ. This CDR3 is CASSPTGNPNSPLHF. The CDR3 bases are TGTGCCAGCAGCCCGACAGGGAACCCTAATTCACCCCTCCACTTT.

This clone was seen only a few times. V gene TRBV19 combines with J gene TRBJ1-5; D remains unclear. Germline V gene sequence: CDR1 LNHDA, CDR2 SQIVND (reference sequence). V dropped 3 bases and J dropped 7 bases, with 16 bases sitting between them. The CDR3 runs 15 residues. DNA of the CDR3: TGTGCCAGTAGTATTGGTCGCGCGGGCGGCCAGCCCCAGCATTTT. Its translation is CASSIGRAGGQPQHF.

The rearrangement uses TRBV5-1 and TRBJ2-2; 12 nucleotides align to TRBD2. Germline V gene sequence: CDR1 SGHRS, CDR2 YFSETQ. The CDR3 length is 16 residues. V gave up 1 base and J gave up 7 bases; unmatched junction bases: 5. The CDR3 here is CASSLTSGGYGGELFF. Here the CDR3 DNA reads TGCGCCAGCAGCTTGACTAGCGGGGGGTACGGCGGGGAGCTGTTTTTT.

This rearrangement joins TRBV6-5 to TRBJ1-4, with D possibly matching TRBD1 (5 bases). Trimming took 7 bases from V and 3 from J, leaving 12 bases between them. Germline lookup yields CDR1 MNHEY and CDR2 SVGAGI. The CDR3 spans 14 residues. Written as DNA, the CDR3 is TGTGCCAGCAATCGGGGGGATGCTAATGAAAAACTGTTTTTT. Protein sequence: CASNRGDANEKLFF.

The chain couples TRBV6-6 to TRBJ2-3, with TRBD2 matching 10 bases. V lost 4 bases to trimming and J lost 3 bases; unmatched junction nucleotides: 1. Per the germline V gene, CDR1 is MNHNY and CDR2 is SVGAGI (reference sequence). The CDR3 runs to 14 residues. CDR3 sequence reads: CASSLLAGTDTQYF. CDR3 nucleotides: TGTGCCAGCAGTTTACTAGCGGGAACAGATACGCAGTATTTT.

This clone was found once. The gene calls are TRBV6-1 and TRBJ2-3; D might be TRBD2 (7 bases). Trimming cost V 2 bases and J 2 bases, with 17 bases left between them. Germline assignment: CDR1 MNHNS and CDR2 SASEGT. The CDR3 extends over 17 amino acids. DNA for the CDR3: TGTGCCAGCAGTGAATCCTTTTTTGGGGGGGCCACAGATACGCAGTATTTT. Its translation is CASSESFFGGATDTQYF.

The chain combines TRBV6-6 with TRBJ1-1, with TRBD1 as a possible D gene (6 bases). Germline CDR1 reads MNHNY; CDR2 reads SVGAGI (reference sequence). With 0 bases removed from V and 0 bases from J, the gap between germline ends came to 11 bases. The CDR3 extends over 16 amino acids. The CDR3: CASSYSRGAMNTEAFF. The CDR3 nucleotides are TGTGCCAGCAGTTACTCGCGGGGGGCGATGAACACTGAAGCTTTCTTT.

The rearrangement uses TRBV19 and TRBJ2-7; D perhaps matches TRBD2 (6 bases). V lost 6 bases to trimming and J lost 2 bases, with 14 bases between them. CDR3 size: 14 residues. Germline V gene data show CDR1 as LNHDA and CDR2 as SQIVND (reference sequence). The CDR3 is CASRPGLGTYEQYF. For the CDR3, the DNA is TGTGCCAGTAGGCCGGGACTGGGGACCTACGAGCAGTACTTC.

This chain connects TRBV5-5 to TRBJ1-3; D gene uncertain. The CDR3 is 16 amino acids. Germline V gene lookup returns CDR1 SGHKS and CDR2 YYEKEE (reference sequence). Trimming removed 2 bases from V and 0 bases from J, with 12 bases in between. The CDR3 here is CASSFASADSGNTIYF. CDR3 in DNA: TGTGCCAGCAGCTTCGCCTCGGCGGACTCTGGAAACACCATATATTTT.

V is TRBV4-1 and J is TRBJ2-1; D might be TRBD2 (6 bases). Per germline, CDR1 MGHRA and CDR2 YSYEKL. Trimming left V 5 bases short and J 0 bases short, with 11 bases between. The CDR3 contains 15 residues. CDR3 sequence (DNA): TGCGCCAGCAGCGCGGGACCGAGCTCCTACAATGAGCAGTTCTTC. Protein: CASSAGPSSYNEQFF.